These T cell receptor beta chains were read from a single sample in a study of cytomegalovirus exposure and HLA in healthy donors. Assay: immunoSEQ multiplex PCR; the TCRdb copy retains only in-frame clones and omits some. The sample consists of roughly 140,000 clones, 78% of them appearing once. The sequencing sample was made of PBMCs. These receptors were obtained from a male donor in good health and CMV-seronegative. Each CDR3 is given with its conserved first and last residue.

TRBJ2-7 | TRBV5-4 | CASRRGPQGLLYEQYF
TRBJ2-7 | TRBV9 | CASSKGDSSYEQYF
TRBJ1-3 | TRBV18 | CASSGTSGNTIYF
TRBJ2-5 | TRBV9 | CASSVGGTGRRQETQYF
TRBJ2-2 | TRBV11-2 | CASSLGLAGYNTGELFF
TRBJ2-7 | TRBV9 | CASSGERVQGAGRPYEQYF
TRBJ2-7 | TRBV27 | CASRSGDFNEQYF
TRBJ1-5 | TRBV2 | CASSDRRGQPQHF
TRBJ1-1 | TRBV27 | CASSSSYDSTLKAFF
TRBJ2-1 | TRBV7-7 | CASSRSAGATHNEQFF
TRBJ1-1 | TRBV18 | CASSPPAGTTEAFF
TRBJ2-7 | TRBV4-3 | CASSQVGQGPYEQYF
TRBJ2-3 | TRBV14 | CASSHRGGVTDTQYF
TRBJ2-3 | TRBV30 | CAWSVLAGGPDTQYF
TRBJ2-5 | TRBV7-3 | CASSTLGTGDKGETQYF
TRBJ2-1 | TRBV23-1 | CASSLTSNEQFF
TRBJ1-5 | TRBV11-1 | CASSEAGWDQPQHF
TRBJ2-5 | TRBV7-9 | CASSTGTRGETQYF
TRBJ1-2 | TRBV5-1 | CASSEAGTGGSGYTF
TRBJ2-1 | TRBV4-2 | CASSIGTSGRAWSYNEQFF
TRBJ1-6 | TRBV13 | CASSLGTGPSSYNSPLHF
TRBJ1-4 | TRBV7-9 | CASSLATGQGNEKLFF
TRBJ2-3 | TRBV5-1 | CASSSRTGDNTQYF
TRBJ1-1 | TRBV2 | CASRVQVNTEAFF
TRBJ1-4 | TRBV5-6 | CASSPGTGLEKLFF
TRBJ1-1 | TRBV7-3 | CASSTSGGRSEAFF
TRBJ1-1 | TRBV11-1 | CASSFDGRGEAFF
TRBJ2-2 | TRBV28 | CASSFRTVSTGELFF
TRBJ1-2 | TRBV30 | CAWSVGGQIF
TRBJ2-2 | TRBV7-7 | CASSLREFGGELFF
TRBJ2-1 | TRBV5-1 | CASSFKREIASYNEQFF
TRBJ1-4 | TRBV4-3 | CPSSQPDRDNEKLFF
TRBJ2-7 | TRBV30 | CAWRAGGGPYEQYF
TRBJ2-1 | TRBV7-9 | CASSSRLAGGVSYNEQFF
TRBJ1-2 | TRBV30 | CAWKLIPFGHYGYTF
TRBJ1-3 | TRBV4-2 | CASSRSNPGRGSGNTIYF
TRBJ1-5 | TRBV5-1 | CASSSSPNQGQPQHF
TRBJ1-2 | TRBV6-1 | CASRIQGNYGYTF
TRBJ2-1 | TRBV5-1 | CASSLFVRQGFYNEQFF
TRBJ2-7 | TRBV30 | CAWSDSRLPRSYEQYF
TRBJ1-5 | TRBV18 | CASSPSIHRGFRQPQHF
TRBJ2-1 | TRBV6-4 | CASSDSRSGSSYNEQFF
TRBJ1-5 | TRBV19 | CASSNRVSNQPQHF
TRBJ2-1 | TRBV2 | CASSEGQGDEQFF
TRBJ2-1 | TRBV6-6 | CASSYAVSGSNNEQFF
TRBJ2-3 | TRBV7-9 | CASSLPFGQGDRTDTQYF
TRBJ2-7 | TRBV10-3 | CAISDPTGSYEQYF
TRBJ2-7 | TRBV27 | CASSSTGSPPYEQYF